This TCR beta chain derives from a study of blood T cell repertoires in COVID-19. Looking at the study overall: The United States, Italy and Spain provided the acute and convalescent COVID-19 samples. Sample material is recorded as cDNA or gDNA derived from T cells, B-cell-depleted T cells, or PBMCs.

Between the trimmed V and J ends, which lost 6 bases and 6 bases, there was a span of 14 bases. The CDR3 is made up of 13 amino acids. This clone was recorded a few times. How the authors handled the data: For nucleated cells, counts were estimated from reference gene primer amplification. Profiling relied on immunoSEQ multiplex PCR, and the TCRdb table lists in-frame clones only, not all of them. The V and J calls and clone size come from that table; D and trimming were worked out from the DNA. The top ten hold approximately 12% of the sample, which has about 270,000 clones, 85% seen once. The source material was peripheral blood. V gene TRBV12-3 or TRBV12-4 combines with J gene TRBJ1-2; maybe TRBD1 (5 bases). The clonotype comes from a human donor in a cohort sampled during active COVID-19. The CDR3 DNA reads as TGTGCCAGCAGGCCTATTCAGGGAAATGGCTACACCTTC. Translating it yields CASRPIQGNGYTF.